What follows are 22 T cell receptor beta chains derived from one specimen sequenced in a study of shared clonotypes between healthy human individuals (dated by TCRdb to 2019 to 2021). CD8 naive samples consisted of CD45RO-negative cells that were positively selected for CCR7, yielding a CD45RA+CCR7+ population without TemRA cells. The library was prepared using the immunoSEQ multiplex PCR assay. Not all clones reach the TCRdb copy of this immuneACCESS table, which keeps in-frame sequences only. Checked studies attribute under half of the gap to unresolved V genes and leave the rest unexplained. This sample is represented by around 1,900,000 clones; 90% to 95% of them were singletons. Of the sample, more than 1.5% is held by the ten largest clones. The specimen sequenced was naive CD8+ T cells from PBMCs. According to the study, the label for this sample's cell subset or site signals: CD45RA+CCR7+. The receptors stem from a man younger than 35 in good health. Some clones in this sample may be carry-over from other donors' samples.

The chain recombines TRBV19 with TRBJ1-1, with 8 bases matching TRBD1. Unmatched junction bases numbered 6, after V lost 10 bases and J lost 8 bases. Germline values: CDR1 LNHDA, CDR2 SQIVND (reference sequence). The CDR3 is 11 amino acids. The CDR3 reads CATSGQVEAFF. The CDR3, as DNA: TGTGCCACCTCGGGACAGGTCGAAGCTTTCTTT.

A word on this clone: Distinct nucleotide sequences in the sample also encode this CDR3. The rearrangement links TRBV6-1 to TRBJ2-7; D not resolved. CDR3 length equals 13 residues. The germline V gene has CDR1 MNHNS and CDR2 SASEGT. With 1 base removed from V and 4 bases from J, the gap between germline ends came to 8 bases. CDR3 DNA: TGTGCCAGCAGTGAAGTTAGGACGTACGAGCAGTACTTC. This codes for CASSEVRTYEQYF.

The chain couples TRBV6-6 to TRBJ1-1; D possibly corresponds to TRBD1 (5 bases). The CDR3 is 16 residues long. The germline V and J ends were trimmed by 7 bases and 4 bases, with 22 bases remaining between them. Germline V lookup: CDR1 MNHNY, CDR2 SVGAGI (reference sequence). CDR3 in amino acids: CASTSREGVPGTEAFF. The CDR3 DNA sequence: TGTGCCAGCACCTCAAGGGAAGGGGTTCCGGGCACTGAAGCTTTCTTT.

V gene TRBV4-1 combines with J gene TRBJ2-7, with 7 bases matching TRBD1. The V gene's germline CDR1 is MGHRA and CDR2 YSYEKL. V shed 0 bases, J shed 0 bases, and the junction held 2 bases outside the gene matches. This CDR3 is 15 amino acids long. In DNA form, the CDR3 reads TGCGCCAGCAGCCAAGAGGGGGACAGCTCCTACGAGCAGTACTTC. Its translation is CASSQEGDSSYEQYF.

This rearrangement joins TRBV7-8 to TRBJ2-7; D may be TRBD1 or TRBD2 (5 bases each). Trimming pared 5 bases from V and 6 bases from J, leaving 17 bases between. The CDR3 sequence is 14 residues long. The V gene's germline CDR1 is SGHVS and CDR2 FQNEAQ. CDR3 DNA: TGTGCCAGCAGCGCCAAGGAGGCGCAGGGCGAGCAGTACTTC. Translating it yields CASSAKEAQGEQYF.

V usage is TRBV5-1 and J usage is TRBJ2-7; 12 bases are shared with TRBD2. The CDR3 totals 16 residues. The germline V gene encodes CDR1 SGHRS and CDR2 YFSETQ. V lost 1 base to trimming and J lost 7 bases; unmatched junction nucleotides: 9. The CDR3 bases are TGCGCCAGCAGCTTGCCCCGACTAGCGGGAGTGGGGGAGCAGTACTTC. Translation gives CASSLPRLAGVGEQYF.

This clone was observed once. The chain has TRBV13 and TRBJ2-7; TRBD1 or TRBD2 may be the D gene (5 bases each). Germline loops: CDR1 PRHDT, CDR2 FYEKMQ (reference sequence). The CDR3 runs to 13 residues. With 5 bases removed from V and 2 bases from J, the gap between germline ends came to 10 bases. CDR3 loop: CASSPGRTYEQYF. The CDR3 region has the DNA TGTGCCAGCAGCCCGGGACGGACCTACGAGCAGTACTTC.

The V gene is TRBV30, the J gene TRBJ1-6; weak D call: TRBD1 (6 bases). The ends were cut back, 0 bases at V and 7 bases at J, with 13 bases in the middle. CDR1 and CDR2 (germline): GTSNPN, SVGIG (reference sequence). This CDR3 is built from 15 residues. CDR3 nucleotides: TGTGCCTGGAGTGTAGGTGCAGGGGCAAATTCACCCCTCCACTTT. The encoded protein is CAWSVGAGANSPLHF.

The chain uses TRBV19 and TRBJ2-7, with D possibly TRBD1 on 5 matching bases. The V gene's germline CDR1 is LNHDA and CDR2 SQIVND (reference sequence). V was pared by 3 bases and J by 5 bases, with 11 bases between. The CDR3 spans 13 residues. CDR3 region: CASSIWQGHEQYF. Here the CDR3 DNA reads TGTGCCAGTAGTATTTGGCAGGGCCACGAGCAGTACTTC.

This clone turned up a few times. Within the sample, other DNA sequences also encode this same CDR3. V and J are TRBV27 and TRBJ1-1; a weak D match, TRBD1 (5 bases). CDR3 length: 14 residues. V was trimmed by 2 bases and J by 5 bases, leaving 12 bases between them. The germline V gene has CDR1 MNHEY and CDR2 SMNVEV (reference sequence). The CDR3 DNA reads as TGTGCCAGCAGTTTACAGGGAGTAGGGACTGAAGCTTTCTTT. This encodes CASSLQGVGTEAFF.

The chain joins TRBV28 to TRBJ1-5; D perhaps matches TRBD1 (6 bases). Per the germline V gene, CDR1 is MDHEN and CDR2 is SYDVKM. The V gene lost 5 bases and the J gene lost 8 bases, with 16 bases spanning the gap. The CDR3 runs 14 residues. The CDR3 reads CASSRKVRGKPQHF. In DNA form, the CDR3 reads TGTGCCAGCAGTAGAAAAGTCAGGGGCAAGCCCCAGCATTTT.

V is TRBV19 and J is TRBJ2-2, with D hard to call. CDR1 and CDR2 from the germline V gene are LNHDA and SQIVND (reference sequence). V lost 10 bases, J lost 8 bases, and 11 bases lay in between. The CDR3 extends over 11 amino acids. The CDR3 DNA reads TGTGCCATTCATTCGAGGGGGGAGCTGTTTTTT. Protein sequence: CAIHSRGELFF.

V usage is TRBV9 and J usage is TRBJ2-7, with 8 bases lining up with TRBD2. V trimming: 3 bases; J trimming: 2 bases; junction bases outside the gene matches: 7. This CDR3 comprises 15 residues. The germline V gene encodes CDR1 SGDLS and CDR2 YYNGEE. CDR3 nucleotide sequence: TGTGCCAGCAGCGGCCTCAGCGGGAGTGCCTACGAGCAGTACTTC. This gives the protein CASSGLSGSAYEQYF.

The chain couples TRBV4-1 to TRBJ2-1; no firm D call. There are 15 residues in the CDR3. Germline assignment: CDR1 MGHRA and CDR2 YSYEKL. V lost 1 base, J lost 6 bases, and 13 bases lay in between. Here the CDR3 DNA reads TGCGCCAGCAGCCAAGTGGGCGACCGGCTCAATGAGCAGTTCTTC. Protein sequence: CASSQVGDRLNEQFF.

The J gene is TRBJ2-5, the V gene TRBV7-9; 12 bases agree with TRBD2. CDR3 length: 17 residues. Germline V gives CDR1 SEHNR, CDR2 FQNEAQ (reference sequence). The trim removed 5 bases at V and 0 bases at J, leaving 7 bases unmatched. CDR3 amino acids: CASSHGLAGLNQETQYF. The DNA for the CDR3 is TGTGCCAGCAGCCATGGACTAGCGGGGCTAAACCAAGAGACCCAGTACTTC.

V gene TRBV7-2 combines with J gene TRBJ1-1; 7 bases are shared with TRBD1. Germline V gene sequence: CDR1 SGHTA, CDR2 FQGNSA. V lost 5 bases to trimming and J lost 5 bases; unmatched junction nucleotides: 8. The CDR3 is 14 residues long. The CDR3 sequence is CASSPPTGRTEAFF. The CDR3 nucleotides read TGTGCCAGCAGCCCCCCGACAGGGAGGACTGAAGCTTTCTTT.

V is TRBV5-1 and J is TRBJ2-3, with D uncertain. This CDR3 is 14 amino acids long. V was clipped by 5 bases and J by 1 base, with 11 bases between them. Germline V lookup: CDR1 SGHRS, CDR2 YFSETQ. The CDR3 DNA sequence: TGCGCCAGCAGATGGGGAACGGGCACAGATACGCAGTATTTT. Encoded protein: CASRWGTGTDTQYF.

This chain uses TRBV28 with TRBJ2-1; 7 nucleotides align to TRBD2. V was pared by 2 bases and J by 8 bases, with 18 bases of the junction left unmatched. Germline loops: CDR1 MDHEN, CDR2 SYDVKM. The CDR3 loop spans 18 amino acids. The CDR3 region has the DNA TGTGCCAGCAGTTTACTAAACCCGGGACTACGCTCTCGCGATGAGCAGTTCTTC. The encoded protein is CASSLLNPGLRSRDEQFF.

The rearrangement joins TRBV9 to TRBJ2-3; TRBD1 agrees at 8 bases. The CDR3 runs to 15 residues. In germline, CDR1 is SGDLS, CDR2 YYNGEE. V shed 4 bases and J 0 bases; nucleotides not matched to a gene: 4. The CDR3 DNA is TGTGCCAGCAGCCTCCAGGGGGCGAGCACAGATACGCAGTATTTT. This sequence encodes CASSLQGASTDTQYF.

As regards this clone: Other DNA variants within this sample encode the same CDR3. The V gene is TRBV9, the J gene TRBJ2-1; 10 positions match TRBD2. CDR3 size: 14 residues. The junction had 3 bases not matched to a gene; V was cut back by 4 bases and J by 5 bases. The germline CDR1 and CDR2 sequences are SGDLS and YYNGEE. In DNA form, the CDR3 reads TGTGCCAGCAGCCCGGGGACTAGCGACAATGAGCAGTTCTTC. It specifies CASSPGTSDNEQFF.

V usage is TRBV28 and J usage is TRBJ2-3; 8 bases match TRBD1. The germline V gene encodes CDR1 MDHEN and CDR2 SYDVKM. Germline trimming cut 0 bases from V and 3 bases from J; bases unmatched to any gene: 8. There are 17 residues in the CDR3. This CDR3 is CASSLWFSDRATDTQYF. The DNA of the CDR3 is TGTGCCAGCAGTTTATGGTTTTCGGACAGGGCGACAGATACGCAGTATTTT.

This chain uses TRBV7-2 with TRBJ2-7, with D hard to call. Trimming removed 2 bases from V and 5 bases from J, with 7 bases in between. The CDR3 loop spans 12 amino acids. Looked up from germline, CDR1 is SGHTA and CDR2 is FQGNSA. CDR3 sequence reads: CASSLIRDEQYF. The DNA of the CDR3 is TGTGCCAGCAGCTTAATTCGGGACGAGCAGTACTTC. Full variable domain (outside the CDR3, taken from reference TRBV7-2 and TRBJ2-7): GAGVSQSPSNKVTEKGKDVELRCDPISGHTALYWYRQSLGQGLEFLIYFQGNSAPDKSGLPSDRFSAERTGGSVSTLTIQRTQQEDSAVYLCASSLIRDEQYFGPGTRLTVT.